What follows are 25 T cell receptor beta chains derived from one specimen sequenced in a study of blood T cells in healthy people across ages. For the second PCR, which ran for roughly 6 to 12 cycles, a sample-barcoded 5' primer and a J-beta primer mix were used. TCRdb analysed the 5' RACE reads with MiXCR anew, one entry per CDR3 protein. The sample has around 690,000 distinct CDR3 sequences; around three fifths are singletons. Sample: blood. The receptors derive from a man in his fifties or sixties in good health.

This clonotype was counted a few times. This chain links TRBV3-1 with TRBJ2-7, with unresolved D. CDR1 and CDR2 from the germline V gene are LGHDT and YNNKEL (reference sequence). CDR3 length: 14 amino acids. Trimming took 3 bases from V and 0 from J, leaving 9 bases between them. The CDR3: CASSQSLYSYEQYF. DNA of the CDR3: TGTGCCAGCAGCCAGAGTCTATACTCCTACGAGCAGTACTTC.

CDR3 DNA sequence: TGTGCCAGCAGGTCCGAAGGGGCCAACGTCCTGACTTTC. This translates into CASRSEGANVLTF. The chain joins TRBV10-3 to TRBJ2-6; no firm D call. The ends were cut back, 10 bases at V and 4 bases at J, with 11 bases in the middle. Per germline, CDR1 ENHRY and CDR2 SYGVKD. CDR3 length: 13 amino acids.

V and J are TRBV25-1 and TRBJ2-1; 8 bases match TRBD1. CDR1 MGHDK and CDR2 SYGVNS come from the germline V gene. The CDR3 has 15 residues. V was clipped by 7 bases and J by 4 bases; unmatched bases: 9. CDR3: CASNPAGQGYNEQFF. The CDR3 DNA reads TGTGCCAGCAACCCCGCCGGACAGGGATACAATGAGCAGTTCTTC.

This clonotype was counted a few times. At one end the junction does not follow the germline gene, possibly because of a read error. This chain connects TRBV18 to TRBJ1-2, with 10 bases identical to TRBD1. Germline assignment: CDR1 KGHSH and CDR2 LQKENI. The CDR3 is 15 amino acids. The CDR3 is CASSPGTGVTYGYTF. The CDR3 coding sequence is TGTGCCAGCTCACCGGGGACAGGGGTTACCTATGGCTACACCTTT. Variable domain in full (rest from reference TRBV18 and TRBJ1-2): NAGVMQNPRHLVRRRGQEARLRCSPMKGHSHVYWYRQLPEEGLKFMVYLQKENIIDESGMPKERFSAEFPKEGPSILRIQQVVRGDSAAYFCASSPGTGVTYGYTFGSGTRLTVV.

V and J are TRBV7-2 and TRBJ2-5, with D unclear. Germline lookup yields CDR1 SGHTA and CDR2 FQGNSA. This CDR3 region has 13 residues. V lost 4 bases and J 4 bases, leaving 10 bases between the germline ends. This chain's CDR3 is CASSSEWGETQYF. The CDR3 nucleotides read TGTGCCAGCAGCTCGGAGTGGGGAGAGACCCAGTACTTC.

Comment on this clonotype: Sequence at one end of the junction differs from germline and may be a read error. The chain has TRBV29-1 and TRBJ1-2; perhaps TRBD1 as D (5 bases). CDR1 and CDR2 from the germline V gene are SQVTM and ANQGSEA. The CDR3 totals 14 residues. This CDR3 reads CSVEGAEGSYCYTF. The CDR3 coding sequence is TGCAGCGTTGAAGGTGCAGAGGGGAGCTATTGCTACACCTTC.

This chain connects TRBV10-3 to TRBJ2-6, with a tentative D call TRBD1 (5 bases). Germline V lookup: CDR1 ENHRY, CDR2 SYGVKD. The CDR3 is 16 amino acids. Trimming stripped 11 bases from V and 0 bases from J, with 17 bases between. The CDR3 loop is CAPGCPGLSGANVLTF. The DNA of the CDR3 is TGTGCCCCAGGGTGTCCAGGCCTCTCTGGGGCCAACGTCCTGACTTTC.

The chain combines TRBV14 with TRBJ1-2; D gene unclear. This CDR3 is 18 amino acids long. CDR1 is SGHDN, CDR2 FVKESK, per germline. The ends were cut back, 5 bases at V and 0 bases at J, with 22 bases in the middle. Here the CDR3 DNA reads TGTGCCAGCAGCTCGACTACCGCAGGTGTCCGAGCTAACTATGGCTACACCTTC. The encoded protein is CASSSTTAGVRANYGYTF.

With respect to this clonotype: One junction end disagrees with the germline gene, perhaps due to a read error. V usage is TRBV28 and J usage is TRBJ2-1; TRBD2 matches 10 bases. There are 14 residues in the CDR3. Germline V gene lookup returns CDR1 MDHEN and CDR2 SYDVKM. The CDR3 DNA is TGTGCCGGCAGTTTATTTCCTAGCGGGGGCCCGAAGTTCTTC. It translates to CAGSLFPSGGPKFF. Looking up the rest from reference TRBV28 and TRBJ2-1 gives the full variable domain: DVKVTQSSRYLVKRTGEKVFLECVQDMDHENMFWYRQDPGLGLRLIYFSYDVKMKEKGDIPEGYSVSREKKERFSLILESASTNQTSMYLCAGSLFPSGGPKFFGPGTRLTVL.

The chain combines TRBV7-9 with TRBJ2-5; 7 bases are a match to TRBD1. Germline V gene sequence: CDR1 SEHNR, CDR2 FQNEAQ (reference sequence). The length of the CDR3 is 13 residues. J lost 2 bases, V lost 10 bases, and 7 bases had no gene match. CDR3 protein: CAIGTDLQETQYF. The CDR3 DNA sequence: TGTGCCATCGGGACAGATCTACAAGAGACCCAGTACTTC.

This sequence joins TRBV21-1 and TRBJ1-6. TRBV21-1 is tagged as a pseudogene. The CDR3 totals 17 residues. This chain's CDR3 is CASSKGLNPAVHSPLHF. CDR3 bases: TGTGCCAGCAGCAAAGGGCTGAATCCTGCGGTGCATTCACCCCTCCACTTT.

The V call is TRBV12-3 or TRBV12-4, the J call TRBJ2-1, with TRBD2 matching over 10 bases. Losses at the gene ends were 6 bases for V and 8 bases for J; bases not matched to a gene: 13. CDR3 size: 16 residues. The CDR3 nucleotides are TGTGCCAGCAGACTAAGAGGCCTAGCGGGGGAAGATGAGCAGTTCTTC. The encoded protein is CASRLRGLAGEDEQFF.

This clonotype was counted ten times or more. The chain uses TRBV10-3 and TRBJ2-5; 9 nucleotides align to TRBD1. V was pared by 8 bases and J by 4 bases, with 11 bases of the junction left unmatched. Germline loops: CDR1 ENHRY, CDR2 SYGVKD. The CDR3 is 15 residues long. CDR3 amino acids: CAIRSSGQGIETQYF. CDR3 DNA: TGTGCCATCCGAAGTTCGGGACAGGGTATAGAGACCCAGTACTTC.

The V call is TRBV6-6, the J call TRBJ1-5; D not certain. V shed 6 bases and J shed 4 bases, with 10 bases lying between them. The CDR3 runs 13 residues. The germline gives CDR1 MNHNY, CDR2 SVGAGI (reference sequence). The CDR3 DNA follows: TGTGCCAGCAGCCGCGGCGAGAATCAGCCCCAGCATTTT. This gives the protein CASSRGENQPQHF.

V and J are TRBV29-1 and TRBJ2-3, with a possible D match to TRBD1 (5 bases). The germline V gene has CDR1 SQVTM and CDR2 ANQGSEA. The CDR3 sequence is 16 residues long. Trimming pared 5 bases from V and 4 bases from J, leaving 22 bases between. The CDR3 nucleotides read TGCAGCGTTAGGGGTCGCAGGTCCTTCGGAGCAGATACGCAGTATTTT. This encodes CSVRGRRSFGADTQYF.

Regarding this clonotype: One end of the junction fails to match germline, which may point to a read error. This chain uses TRBV7-9 with TRBJ2-3; D gene ambiguous. The CDR3 is 13 residues long. CDR1 SEHNR and CDR2 FQNEAQ come from the germline V gene (reference sequence). The CDR3 protein is CASCLVGTDTQYF. The CDR3 region has the DNA TGTGCCAGCTGCTTAGTGGGCACAGATACGCAGTATTTT.

This clonotype was seen a handful of times. The V call is TRBV5-1, the J call TRBJ1-4; 11 bases fit TRBD1. The V gene's germline CDR1 is SGHRS and CDR2 YFSETQ. The CDR3 contains 15 residues. The V and J ends lost 2 bases and 6 bases, in that order; junction bases with no gene match: 3. The CDR3 nucleotides read TGCGCCAGCAGCTTTGAGGGACAGGGGGATGAAAAACTGTTTTTT. It codes for CASSFEGQGDEKLFF.

The chain uses TRBV14 and TRBJ2-1; no definite D call. TRBJ2-7 matches the DNA end more closely, so the J call is doubtful. This CDR3 contains 14 residues. The germline CDR1 and CDR2 sequences are SGHDN and FVKESK. The CDR3 spells CASSQASGYNEQYF. The CDR3 DNA reads TGTGCCAGCAGCCAAGCTTCCGGATACAATGAGCAGTACTTC.

V gene TRBV7-9 combines with J gene TRBJ2-5, with 8 bases lining up with TRBD2. V shed 5 bases, J shed 11 bases, and the junction held 22 bases outside the gene matches. CDR1 and CDR2 (germline): SEHNR, FQNEAQ (reference sequence). This CDR3 is built from 17 residues. The CDR3 DNA sequence: TGTGCCAGCAGCCTCCAGAGGCCTAGCGGGTCCTACAATGAGCAGTACTTC. Translating it yields CASSLQRPSGSYNEQYF. Full variable domain (rest looked up from reference TRBV7-9 and TRBJ2-5): DTGVSQNPRHKITKRGQNVTFRCDPISEHNRLYWYRQTLGQGPEFLTYFQNEAQLEKSRLLSDRFSAERPKGSFSTLEIQRTEQGDSAMYLCASSLQRPSGSYNEQYFGPGTRLLVL.

The V gene is TRBV6-1, the J gene TRBJ2-4; D uncertain. TRBJ2-7 matches the DNA end more closely, so the J call is doubtful. This CDR3 spans 13 amino acids. Per germline, CDR1 MNHNS and CDR2 SASEGT. The DNA for the CDR3 is TGTGCCAGCAGCTCAGCCTTCAATTACGAGCAGTACTTC. Protein: CASSSAFNYEQYF.

The J gene is TRBJ1-1, the V gene TRBV20-1, with 8 positions matching TRBD1. The germline CDR1 and CDR2 sequences are DFQATT and SNEGSKA (reference sequence). This CDR3 contains 16 residues. V shed 0 bases, J shed 0 bases, and the junction held 6 bases outside the gene matches. The CDR3 coding sequence is TGCAGTGCTAGAGATCTCGGACAGGGTTTGAACACTGAAGCTTTCTTT. Encoded protein: CSARDLGQGLNTEAFF.

The rearrangement joins TRBV2 to TRBJ1-2, with D possibly TRBD1 on 6 matching bases. CDR1 is SNHLY and CDR2 is FYNNEI in the germline V gene. Trimming removed 7 bases at V and 2 bases at J, with 17 bases between. The CDR3 runs 15 residues. This CDR3 is CASTLGAGANYGYTF. CDR3 DNA: TGTGCCAGCACCCTAGGTGCAGGGGCCAACTATGGCTACACCTTC. The full variable domain, with the rest looked up from reference TRBV2 and TRBJ1-2, is EPEVTQTPSHQVTQMGQEVILRCVPISNHLYFYWYRQILGQKVEFLVSFYNNEISEKSEIFDDQFSVERPDGSNFTLKIRSTKLEDSAMYFCASTLGAGANYGYTFGSGTRLTVV.

This clonotype was recorded a few times. V is TRBV2 and J is TRBJ2-7, with 9 bases identical to TRBD1. CDR3 length equals 14 residues. Unmatched junction bases numbered 7, after V lost 6 bases and J lost 4 bases. Germline loops: CDR1 SNHLY, CDR2 FYNNEI. This CDR3 reads CASRPGTGNYEQYF. The CDR3 DNA reads as TGTGCCAGCAGGCCCGGGACAGGGAATTACGAGCAGTACTTC.

V gene TRBV11-2 combines with J gene TRBJ2-5, with 7 bases fitting TRBD2. Germline V gene data show CDR1 as SGHAT and CDR2 as FQNNGV. The CDR3 covers 14 residues. With 4 bases clipped from V and 1 base from J, the junction kept 3 bases outside the gene matches. CDR3 amino acids: CASSSGLGQETQYF. CDR3 DNA: TGTGCCAGCAGCTCAGGACTAGGCCAAGAGACCCAGTACTTC.

This chain links TRBV7-2 with TRBJ2-7; D gene ambiguous. Looked up from germline, CDR1 is SGHTA and CDR2 is FQGNSA. Between the trimmed V and J ends, which lost 5 bases and 6 bases, there was a span of 14 bases. This CDR3 has 13 residues. The CDR3 DNA reads TGTGCCAGCAGCGTACAGCTAGATCGCGAGCAGTACTTC. As protein: CASSVQLDREQYF.